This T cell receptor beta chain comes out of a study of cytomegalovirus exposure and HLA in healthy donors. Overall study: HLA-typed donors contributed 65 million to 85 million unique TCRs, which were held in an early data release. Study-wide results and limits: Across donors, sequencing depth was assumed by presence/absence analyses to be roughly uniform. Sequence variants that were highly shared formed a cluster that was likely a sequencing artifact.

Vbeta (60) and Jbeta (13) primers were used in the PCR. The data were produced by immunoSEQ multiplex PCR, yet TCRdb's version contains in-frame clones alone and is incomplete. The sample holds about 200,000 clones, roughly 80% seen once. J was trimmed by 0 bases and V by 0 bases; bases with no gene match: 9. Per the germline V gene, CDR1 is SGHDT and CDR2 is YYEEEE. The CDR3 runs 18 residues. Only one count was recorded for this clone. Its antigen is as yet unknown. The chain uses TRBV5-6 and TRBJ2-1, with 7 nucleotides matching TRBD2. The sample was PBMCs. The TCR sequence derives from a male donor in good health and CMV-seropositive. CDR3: CASSLEVLLADSYNEQFF. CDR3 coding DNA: TGTGCCAGCAGCTTGGAAGTCTTGCTAGCGGACTCCTACAATGAGCAGTTCTTC.